The 4 T cell receptor beta chains below come from one sample, sequenced in a study of OX40 agonist ivuxolimab in advanced cancers. The assay was immunoSEQ multiplex PCR, and TCRdb's table has in-frame clones only and misses some. This table holds about 120,000 clones, around 93% found once. Sequences were derived from CD4+ or CD8+ T cells sorted from blood, sampled in a trial of the OX40 agonist ivuxolimab. The receptors shown here come from an adult with an advanced solid tumor such as melanoma, head and neck, liver or kidney cancer.

The rearrangement uses TRBV27 and TRBJ1-6, with D possibly matching TRBD1 (5 bases). Germline values: CDR1 MNHEY, CDR2 SMNVEV (reference sequence). This CDR3 contains 17 residues. Trimming removed 5 bases at V and 0 bases at J, with 14 bases between. DNA for the CDR3: TGTGCCAGCAGTGCACGACAGTTCCGCTCCTATAATTCACCCCTCCACTTT. It codes for CASSARQFRSYNSPLHF.

J is TRBJ2-3 and V is TRBV6-6; unclear D gene. CDR1 and CDR2 (germline): MNHNY, SVGAGI (reference sequence). This CDR3 region has 16 residues. V was pared by 0 bases and J by 3 bases, with 13 bases between. The chain's CDR3 is CASSYSNPRVTDTQYF. The CDR3 DNA is TGTGCCAGCAGTTACTCGAATCCTCGGGTGACAGATACGCAGTATTTT.

This clone came up once. The chain is built from TRBV5-5 and TRBJ1-1; D is unresolved. The V gene's germline CDR1 is SGHKS and CDR2 YYEKEE (reference sequence). Trimming left V 1 base short and J 0 bases short, with 7 bases between. The CDR3 contains 14 residues. The CDR3 here is CASSLLNLNTEAFF. The CDR3 DNA follows: TGTGCCAGCAGCTTGCTAAATTTGAACACTGAAGCTTTCTTT.

The chain links TRBV9 to TRBJ1-2; possible D gene TRBD1, 5 bases. V was clipped by 4 bases and J by 5 bases, with 21 bases between them. Germline CDR1 is SGDLS and CDR2 is YYNGEE. This CDR3 is built from 16 residues. DNA for the CDR3: TGTGCCAGCAGCCCGGGCTTGATGGGGCCCGTTTATGGCTACACCTTC. Translated, it gives CASSPGLMGPVYGYTF.